The 27 T cell receptor beta chains reported below all come from one sample, sequenced in a study of blood T cell repertoires in COVID-19. The data were produced by immunoSEQ multiplex PCR, yet TCRdb's version contains in-frame clones alone and is incomplete. The sample comprises around 300,000 clones, less than 90% of which are singletons, and approximately 12% rests with the top ten. The sequencing sample was made of peripheral blood. These receptors were collected from a human donor in a cohort sampled during active COVID-19.

This chain uses TRBV7-8 with TRBJ2-2; 7 positions match TRBD1. The V gene end was trimmed by 5 bases and the J gene end by 4 bases; junction bases not matched to a gene: 7. This CDR3 region has 15 residues. The germline CDR1 and CDR2 sequences are SGHVS and FQNEAQ. This CDR3 is CASSQRGPFTGELFF. CDR3 coding DNA: TGTGCCAGCAGCCAAAGGGGGCCTTTCACCGGGGAGCTGTTTTTT. The variable domain in full, with the rest retrieved from reference TRBV7-8 and TRBJ2-2, is GAGVSQSPRYKVAKRGQDVALRCDPISGHVSLFWYQQALGQGPEFLTYFQNEAQLDKSGLPSDRFFAERPEGSVSTLKIQRTQQEDSAVYLCASSQRGPFTGELFFGEGSRLTVL.

This chain uses TRBV2 with TRBJ2-2; D is perhaps TRBD1 (6 bases). Germline V gene sequence: CDR1 SNHLY, CDR2 FYNNEI. Deletions cut 7 bases from V and 6 bases from J, with 12 bases between. This CDR3 is built from 13 residues. The CDR3 DNA is TGTGCCAGCACTACGACAGGTCCCGGGGAGCTGTTTTTT. Translating gives CASTTTGPGELFF.

The rearrangement joins TRBV2 to TRBJ1-1; the D is unclear. Germline lookup yields CDR1 SNHLY and CDR2 FYNNEI. Trimming removed 0 bases from V and 1 base from J, with 3 bases in between. This CDR3 has 13 residues. The CDR3 bases are TGTGCCAGCAGTGAAGCGAGGAACACTGAAGCTTTCTTT. Amino acid sequence: CASSEARNTEAFF.

This clone has only one observation. V usage is TRBV6-5 and J usage is TRBJ2-5; TRBD2 aligns across 8 bases. Trimming cost V 10 bases and J 1 base; bases outside gene matches: 5. This CDR3 is built from 13 residues. From germline, CDR1 is MNHEY and CDR2 SVGAGI. The CDR3 coding sequence is TGTGCCACCAGAACTAGCGGCCAAGAGACCCAGTACTTC. Amino acid sequence: CATRTSGQETQYF.

The chain joins TRBV28 to TRBJ2-2; TRBD2 matches at 13 bases. Trimming cost V 5 bases and J 5 bases; bases outside gene matches: 2. The CDR3 loop spans 15 amino acids. CDR1 MDHEN and CDR2 SYDVKM come from the germline V gene. The CDR3 nucleotides are TGTGCCAGCAGTGGGGGACTAGCGGGAACCGGGGAGCTGTTTTTT. Translation gives CASSGGLAGTGELFF.

The CDR3 DNA reads as TGTGCCAGCGGCGAACAGGGGCGAGGCTACACCTTC. Translation gives CASGEQGRGYTF. The chain links TRBV2 to TRBJ1-2; 7 nucleotides match TRBD1. The CDR3 sequence is 12 residues long. Per the germline V gene, CDR1 is SNHLY and CDR2 is FYNNEI. V lost 8 bases to trimming and J lost 8 bases; unmatched junction nucleotides: 8. Drawing the rest from reference TRBV2 and TRBJ1-2, the complete variable domain is EPEVTQTPSHQVTQMGQEVILRCVPISNHLYFYWYRQILGQKVEFLVSFYNNEISEKSEIFDDQFSVERPDGSNFTLKIRSTKLEDSAMYFCASGEQGRGYTFGSGTRLTVV.

This clone has just one count. This chain links TRBV6-4 with TRBJ2-1; 9 bases are a match to TRBD2. Germline-derived CDR1 and CDR2 are MRHNA and SNTAGT. V shed 4 bases, J shed 6 bases, and the junction held 10 bases outside the gene matches. The CDR3 is 16 residues long. Here the CDR3 DNA reads TGTGCCAGCAGTGGCCTCGTGACTAGCGGTCCCAATGAGCAGTTCTTC. Translated, it gives CASSGLVTSGPNEQFF.

DNA of the CDR3: TGTGCCAGCAGATGCACAGGGAGAGGGTATGGCTACACCTTC. It specifies CASRCTGRGYGYTF. The chain links TRBV7-3 to TRBJ1-2; D possibly corresponds to TRBD1 (6 bases). The germline V and J ends were trimmed by 6 bases and 5 bases, with 16 bases remaining between them. Looked up from germline, CDR1 is SGHTA and CDR2 is FQGTGA. There are 14 residues in the CDR3.

V gene TRBV19 combines with J gene TRBJ2-1, with TRBD1 matching 7 bases. V lost 2 bases to trimming and J lost 8 bases; unmatched junction nucleotides: 6. The length of the CDR3 is 14 residues. Per the germline V gene, CDR1 is LNHDA and CDR2 is SQIVND (reference sequence). The CDR3 sequence: CASSIRTGSDEQFF. The DNA of the CDR3 is TGTGCCAGTAGTATAAGGACAGGCTCGGATGAGCAGTTCTTC.

Here the CDR3 reads CASRGPGQGPDTQYF. CDR3 bases: TGTGCCAGCAGGGGACCGGGACAGGGCCCAGATACGCAGTATTTT. The chain combines TRBV6-5 with TRBJ2-3; 9 positions match TRBD1. The ends lost 6 bases at V and 4 bases at J; junction bases unmatched: 8. Germline loops: CDR1 MNHEY, CDR2 SVGAGI. This CDR3 is built from 15 residues.

The chain couples TRBV19 to TRBJ2-2, with 10 bases matching TRBD2. Germline assignment: CDR1 LNHDA and CDR2 SQIVND (reference sequence). Trimming took 1 base from V and 1 from J; bases not matched to a gene: 6. The CDR3 covers 18 residues. The CDR3 DNA sequence: TGTGCCAGTAGTATAGGTGGAGGACTAGCGGTGAACACCGGGGAGCTGTTTTTT. Encoded protein: CASSIGGGLAVNTGELFF.

There are a few counts of this clone. CDR3 sequence: CASSVTSGTGSSYEQYF. CDR3 DNA: TGCGCCAGCAGCGTGACTTCCGGGACAGGGAGCTCCTACGAGCAGTACTTC. The genes are TRBV5-1 and TRBJ2-7; 9 bases are a match to TRBD1. The CDR3 is made up of 17 amino acids. Germline assignment: CDR1 SGHRS and CDR2 YFSETQ. Trimming removed 4 bases from V and 0 bases from J; junction bases left unmatched: 11.

The V and J genes are TRBV6-2 or TRBV6-3 and TRBJ2-7; TRBD1 matches 9 bases. This CDR3 comprises 15 residues. The V gene end was trimmed by 6 bases and the J gene end by 2 bases; junction bases not matched to a gene: 8. Germline assignment: CDR1 MNHEY and CDR2 SVGEGT. The CDR3 DNA is TGTGCCAGCAGCTCGGGACAGGGCGCGACCTACGAGCAGTACTTC. Its translation is CASSSGQGATYEQYF.

This clone was seen once. This chain links TRBV5-1 with TRBJ2-7; TRBD2 is a possible D gene (5 bases). The CDR3 consists of 13 residues. The V end lost 2 bases, the J end lost 3 bases, and 9 bases lay between the germline ends. In germline, CDR1 is SGHRS, CDR2 YFSETQ. The CDR3 region is CASSFIGDYEQYF. The CDR3 nucleotides are TGCGCCAGCAGCTTCATCGGGGACTACGAGCAGTACTTC.

This chain connects TRBV4-3 to TRBJ2-2; perhaps TRBD2 as D (5 bases). With 1 base removed from V and 3 bases from J, the gap between germline ends came to 9 bases. Germline CDR1 LGHNA, CDR2 YSLEER. The CDR3 length is 15 residues. CDR3 region: CASSQGTLYTGELFF. CDR3 DNA: TGCGCCAGCAGCCAAGGGACTTTATACACCGGGGAGCTGTTTTTT.

This chain joins TRBV11-3 and TRBJ2-1, with D unresolved. CDR3 size: 13 residues. V lost 1 base and J 4 bases, leaving 5 bases between the germline ends. From germline, CDR1 is SGHNT and CDR2 YENEEA. CDR3: CASSLAQYNEQFF. The DNA for the CDR3 is TGTGCCAGCAGCTTAGCACAGTACAATGAGCAGTTCTTC.

J is TRBJ1-6 and V is TRBV28; no reliable D call. V gave up 6 bases and J gave up 9 bases, with 15 bases separating them. There are 14 residues in the CDR3. Germline V gives CDR1 MDHEN, CDR2 SYDVKM. The CDR3 sequence: CASSPSWRGSPLHF. The CDR3 DNA reads as TGTGCCAGCAGCCCCTCGTGGAGAGGTTCACCCCTCCACTTT.

The V and J genes are TRBV15 and TRBJ2-6; D possibly corresponds to TRBD1 (5 bases). Germline assignment: CDR1 LNHNV and CDR2 YYDKDF (reference sequence). V shed 0 bases and J shed 10 bases, with 10 bases lying between them. This CDR3 has 14 residues. This CDR3 reads CATSRESRENVLTF. In nucleotides, the CDR3 is TGTGCCACCAGCAGAGAGTCCAGGGAAAACGTCCTGACTTTC.

This clone was seen many times. The J gene is TRBJ1-5, the V gene TRBV5-1, with D hard to call. The CDR3 sequence is 13 residues long. The V end lost 2 bases, the J end lost 5 bases, and 8 bases lay between the germline ends. The germline V gene encodes CDR1 SGHRS and CDR2 YFSETQ. CDR3 sequence reads: CASSFSVDQPQHF. As DNA, the CDR3 is TGCGCCAGCAGCTTTTCGGTGGATCAGCCCCAGCATTTT. Combining the CDR3 with reference TRBV5-1 and TRBJ1-5 gives the whole variable domain KAGVTQTPRYLIKTRGQQVTLSCSPISGHRSVSWYQQTPGQGLQFLFEYFSETQRNKGNFPGRFSGRQFSNSRSEMNVSTLELGDSALYLCASSFSVDQPQHFGDGTRLSIL.

The CDR3 nucleotides read TGTGCAAGTCGCTGCCACCCTTTAGCGCCGAGCTCCTACGAGCAGTACTTC. It is translated as CASRCHPLAPSSYEQYF. The chain joins TRBV12-2 to TRBJ2-7; the tabulated D call, TRBD2, remains unverified against the DNA. TRBV12-2 is recorded as a pseudogene. CDR3 length: 17 residues.

The gene calls are TRBV15 and TRBJ2-3; unclear D gene. This CDR3 spans 14 amino acids. Between the trimmed V and J ends, which lost 0 bases and 5 bases, there was a span of 9 bases. Germline CDR1 LNHNV, CDR2 YYDKDF (reference sequence). The CDR3 protein is CATSRDLPQDTQYF. The CDR3 nucleotides read TGTGCCACCAGCAGAGATCTCCCACAAGATACGCAGTATTTT.

This chain uses TRBV5-1 with TRBJ1-4; 8 bases align to TRBD1. This CDR3 spans 15 amino acids. CDR1 is SGHRS, CDR2 YFSETQ, per germline. V gave up 5 bases and J gave up 6 bases; unmatched junction bases: 9. This CDR3 reads CASSQGALRDEKLFF. CDR3 nucleotide sequence: TGCGCCAGCAGTCAGGGGGCATTGAGGGATGAAAAACTGTTTTTT.

The V and J genes are TRBV28 and TRBJ2-4, with TRBD2 as a possible D gene (6 bases). Trimming pared 7 bases from V and 0 bases from J, leaving 16 bases between. Germline CDR1 MDHEN, CDR2 SYDVKM. The CDR3 has 16 amino acids. CDR3 region: CASTPLSGQAKNIQYF. The CDR3 coding sequence is TGTGCCAGCACCCCTCTTAGCGGACAAGCCAAAAACATTCAGTACTTC.

V and J are TRBV7-9 and TRBJ2-1; 11 bases align to TRBD2. CDR1 SEHNR and CDR2 FQNEAQ come from the germline V gene (reference sequence). V was pared by 5 bases and J by 4 bases, with 4 bases of the junction left unmatched. CDR3 length: 15 residues. The CDR3 loop is CASSNLAGGYNEQFF. CDR3 nucleotides: TGTGCCAGCAGCAACCTAGCGGGAGGTTACAATGAGCAGTTCTTC. Drawing the rest from reference TRBV7-9 and TRBJ2-1, the complete variable domain is DTGVSQNPRHKITKRGQNVTFRCDPISEHNRLYWYRQTLGQGPEFLTYFQNEAQLEKSRLLSDRFSAERPKGSFSTLEIQRTEQGDSAMYLCASSNLAGGYNEQFFGPGTRLTVL.

The gene calls are TRBV6-2 or TRBV6-3 and TRBJ1-1, with D perhaps TRBD1 (6 bases). The V end lost 4 bases, the J end lost 4 bases, and 13 bases lay between the germline ends. Germline CDR1 MNHEY, CDR2 SVGEGT. The CDR3 totals 14 residues. The CDR3 is CASSLGRGGTEAFF. The CDR3 DNA reads as TGTGCCAGCAGTTTAGGCAGGGGCGGCACTGAAGCTTTCTTT.

The J gene is TRBJ2-4, the V gene TRBV27; TRBD1 matches at 9 bases. This CDR3 is built from 14 residues. Trimming at V came to 5 bases and at J to 6 bases, leaving 5 bases not matched to a gene. Germline CDR1 is MNHEY and CDR2 is SMNVEV (reference sequence). This chain's CDR3 is CASSQGQGANIQYF. The CDR3 nucleotides are TGTGCCAGCAGTCAGGGACAGGGCGCAAACATTCAGTACTTC.

The chain couples TRBV18 to TRBJ2-6, with 8 nucleotides matching TRBD1. The CDR3 is made up of 21 amino acids. Unmatched junction bases numbered 15, after V lost 2 bases and J lost 0 bases. Germline CDR1 and CDR2: KGHSH and LQKENI. The CDR3 DNA is TGTGCCAGCTCACCAGCAGGGGGCCTAATAATCAGGGGCTCTGGGGCCAACGTCCTGACTTTC. It codes for CASSPAGGLIIRGSGANVLTF.